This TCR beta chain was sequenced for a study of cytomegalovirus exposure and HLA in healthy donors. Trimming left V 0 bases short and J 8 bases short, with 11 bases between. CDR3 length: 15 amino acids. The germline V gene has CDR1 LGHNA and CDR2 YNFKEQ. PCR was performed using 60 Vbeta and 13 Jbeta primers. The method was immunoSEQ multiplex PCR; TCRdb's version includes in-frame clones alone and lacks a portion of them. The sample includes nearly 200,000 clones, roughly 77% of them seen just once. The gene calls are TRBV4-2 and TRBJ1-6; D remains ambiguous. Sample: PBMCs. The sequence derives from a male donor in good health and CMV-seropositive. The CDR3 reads CASSQETRRDSPLHF. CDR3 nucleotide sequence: TGTGCCAGCAGCCAAGAAACTCGGCGGGATTCACCCCTCCACTTT.